Shown below are 13 T cell receptor beta chains from a single sample sequenced in a study of blood T cell repertoires in COVID-19. Here immunoSEQ multiplex PCR was the method, and the copy in TCRdb shows in-frame clones only, minus some. The sample includes some 80,000 clones, about 88% of them seen just once. The source material was peripheral blood. Source of these receptors: a human donor in a cohort sampled during active COVID-19.

J is TRBJ2-7 and V is TRBV19, with TRBD1 matching 10 bases. Looked up from germline, CDR1 is LNHDA and CDR2 is SQIVND (reference sequence). There are 14 residues in the CDR3. J gave up 0 bases and V 6 bases, and 2 bases lay outside the gene matches. The CDR3 bases are TGTGCCAGTAGGGGGACAGGGGCCTCCTACGAGCAGTACTTC. As protein: CASRGTGASYEQYF.

The gene calls are TRBV25-1 and TRBJ2-5; 9 positions match TRBD2. CDR1 is MGHDK and CDR2 is SYGVNS in the germline V gene. Unmatched junction bases numbered 16, after V lost 6 bases and J lost 5 bases. CDR3 length: 17 residues. CDR3: CASRDARGREGRETQYF. CDR3 coding DNA: TGTGCCAGCAGGGATGCCCGTGGGCGGGAGGGCCGGGAGACCCAGTACTTC.

J is TRBJ1-5 and V is TRBV24-1, with TRBD1 matching over 9 bases. After removal of 6 bases from V and 1 base from J, the junction contained 6 bases not matched to a gene. Germline CDR1 is KGHDR and CDR2 is SFDVKD. The CDR3 is made up of 16 amino acids. The CDR3 here is CATSRQGEGSNQPQHF. Here the CDR3 DNA reads TGTGCCACCAGTCGACAGGGGGAGGGAAGCAATCAGCCCCAGCATTTT.

The rearrangement links TRBV5-6 to TRBJ2-1; no clear D. This CDR3 is 11 amino acids long. The germline gives CDR1 SGHDT, CDR2 YYEEEE. V was shortened by 4 bases and J by 3 bases, with 2 bases between the two germline ends. CDR3 sequence: CASSLYNEQFF. CDR3 coding DNA: TGTGCCAGCAGCCTCTACAATGAGCAGTTCTTC.

The chain carries TRBV4-2 and TRBJ2-3; the match to TRBD1 covers 7 bases. The CDR3 extends over 16 amino acids. V lost 1 base, J lost 0 bases, and 4 bases stayed unmatched. CDR1 is LGHNA and CDR2 is YNFKEQ in the germline V gene. The DNA for the CDR3 is TGTGCCAGCAGCCAAGCCTCGGGACAGAGCACAGATACGCAGTATTTT. As protein: CASSQASGQSTDTQYF.

The chain carries TRBV7-3 and TRBJ2-7, with 8 bases fitting TRBD2. Looked up from germline, CDR1 is SGHTA and CDR2 is FQGTGA. V lost 5 bases and J lost 0; bases outside the gene matches: 21. There are 20 residues in the CDR3. Here the CDR3 reads CASSRTAPAGGGGTSYEQYF. CDR3 nucleotides: TGTGCCAGCAGCCGAACCGCCCCGGCGGGGGGTGGCGGGACCTCCTACGAGCAGTACTTC.

This rearrangement joins TRBV18 to TRBJ2-1, with TRBD1 matching over 8 bases. The CDR3 is made up of 15 amino acids. Unmatched junction bases numbered 13, after V lost 6 bases and J lost 9 bases. CDR1 and CDR2 from the germline V gene are KGHSH and LQKENI. Here the CDR3 DNA reads TGTGCCAGCTCGCAGACTTATGGACAGGGAGGTGAGCAGTTCTTC. Its translation is CASSQTYGQGGEQFF.

The CDR3 loop reads CASIPTGGAGPVEQYF. CDR3 coding DNA: TGTGCCAGCATCCCCACCGGGGGGGCTGGGCCCGTCGAGCAGTACTTC. The chain employs TRBV28 and TRBJ2-7; 8 bases are a match to TRBD2. The V gene end was trimmed by 7 bases and the J gene end by 6 bases; junction bases not matched to a gene: 17. CDR3 length equals 16 residues. Germline CDR1 MDHEN, CDR2 SYDVKM.

The chain employs TRBV2 and TRBJ1-2, with TRBD1 as a possible D gene (6 bases). The length of the CDR3 is 14 residues. Germline CDR1 reads SNHLY; CDR2 reads FYNNEI. V was shortened by 4 bases and J by 5 bases, with 14 bases between the two germline ends. CDR3 loop: CASSAQGSQYGYTF. The DNA of the CDR3 is TGTGCCAGCAGTGCGCAGGGGTCACAATATGGCTACACCTTC.

This chain uses TRBV4-1 with TRBJ2-4, with 7 bases aligning to TRBD2. The CDR3 sequence is 16 residues long. V was pared by 0 bases and J by 0 bases, with 2 bases of the junction left unmatched. Germline values: CDR1 MGHRA, CDR2 YSYEKL. CDR3 residues: CASSQERELAKNIQYF. CDR3 sequence (DNA): TGCGCCAGCAGCCAAGAGCGGGAGCTAGCCAAAAACATTCAGTACTTC.

The J gene is TRBJ2-2, the V gene TRBV2; 7 bases map to TRBD2. This CDR3 has 18 amino acids. V shed 8 bases and J 1 base; nucleotides not matched to a gene: 16. The germline CDR1 and CDR2 sequences are SNHLY and FYNNEI. The CDR3 loop is CASYPRVLAARNTGELFF. The CDR3 nucleotides read TGTGCCAGCTACCCTCGTGTTCTAGCGGCTAGGAACACCGGGGAGCTGTTTTTT.

The genes are TRBV6-6 and TRBJ2-6; 7 nucleotides agree with TRBD1. Per germline, CDR1 MNHNY and CDR2 SVGAGI (reference sequence). The CDR3 contains 16 residues. V lost 5 bases and J lost 0; bases outside the gene matches: 4. The DNA of the CDR3 is TGTGCCAGCAGTCGGACAGGCTTCTCTGGGGCCAACGTCCTGACTTTC. This translates into CASSRTGFSGANVLTF.

This chain connects TRBV20-1 to TRBJ2-7; TRBD1 might be the D (5 bases). In germline, CDR1 is DFQATT, CDR2 SNEGSKA (reference sequence). Trimming cost V 5 bases and J 3 bases, with 8 bases left between them. The CDR3 length is 11 residues. The CDR3 nucleotides read TGCAGTGCTGAGGACATCTACGAGCAGTACTTC. The encoded protein is CSAEDIYEQYF.